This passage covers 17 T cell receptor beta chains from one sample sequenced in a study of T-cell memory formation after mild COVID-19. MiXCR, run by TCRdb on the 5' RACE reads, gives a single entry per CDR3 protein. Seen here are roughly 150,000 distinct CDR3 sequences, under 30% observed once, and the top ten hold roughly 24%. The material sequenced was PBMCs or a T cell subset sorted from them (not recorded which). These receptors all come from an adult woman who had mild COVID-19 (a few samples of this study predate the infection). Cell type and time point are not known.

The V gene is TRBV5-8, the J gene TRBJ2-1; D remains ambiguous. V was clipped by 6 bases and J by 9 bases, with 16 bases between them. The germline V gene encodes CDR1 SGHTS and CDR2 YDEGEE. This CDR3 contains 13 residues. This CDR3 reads CASTPVPTSEQFF. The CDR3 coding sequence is TGTGCCAGCACCCCCGTCCCTACCAGTGAGCAGTTCTTC.

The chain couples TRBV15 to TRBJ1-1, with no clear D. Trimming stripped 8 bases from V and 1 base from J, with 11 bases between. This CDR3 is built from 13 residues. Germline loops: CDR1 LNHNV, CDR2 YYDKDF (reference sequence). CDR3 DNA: TGTGCCACCTGCCGACGGGAGAACACTGAAGCTTTCTTT. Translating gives CATCRRENTEAFF.

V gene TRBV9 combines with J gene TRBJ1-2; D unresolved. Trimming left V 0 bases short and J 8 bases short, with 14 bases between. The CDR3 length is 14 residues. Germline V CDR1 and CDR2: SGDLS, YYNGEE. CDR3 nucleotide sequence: TGTGCCAGCAGCGTAGGGGCAGCCGCACTCGGCTACACCTTC. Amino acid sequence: CASSVGAAALGYTF.

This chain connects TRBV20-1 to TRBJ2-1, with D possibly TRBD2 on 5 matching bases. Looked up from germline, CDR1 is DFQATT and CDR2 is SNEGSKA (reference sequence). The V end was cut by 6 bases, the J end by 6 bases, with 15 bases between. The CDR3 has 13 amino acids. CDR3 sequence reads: CSAGKLVSNEQFF. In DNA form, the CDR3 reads TGCAGTGCGGGAAAACTAGTTTCCAATGAGCAGTTCTTC.

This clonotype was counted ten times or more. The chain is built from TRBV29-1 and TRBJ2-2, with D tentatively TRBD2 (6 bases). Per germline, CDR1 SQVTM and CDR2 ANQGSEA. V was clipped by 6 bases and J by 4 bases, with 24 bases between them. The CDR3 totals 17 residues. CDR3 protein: CSVRRGDSESPTGELFF. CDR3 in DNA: TGCAGCGTCCGGCGTGGGGACTCCGAATCCCCCACCGGGGAGCTGTTTTTT.

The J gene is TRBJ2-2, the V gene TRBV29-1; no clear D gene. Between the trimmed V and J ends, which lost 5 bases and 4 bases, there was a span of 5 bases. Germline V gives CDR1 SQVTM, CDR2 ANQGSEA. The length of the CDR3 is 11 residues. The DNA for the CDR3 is TGCAGCGTTTGGGGCACCGGGGAGCTGTTTTTT. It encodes CSVWGTGELFF.

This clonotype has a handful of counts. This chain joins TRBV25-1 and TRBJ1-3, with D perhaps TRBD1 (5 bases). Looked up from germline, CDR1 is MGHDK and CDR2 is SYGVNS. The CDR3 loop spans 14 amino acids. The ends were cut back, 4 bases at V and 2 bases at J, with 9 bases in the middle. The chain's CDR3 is CASSGAGAGNTIYF. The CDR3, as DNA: TGTGCCAGCAGTGGTGCGGGGGCTGGAAACACCATATATTTT. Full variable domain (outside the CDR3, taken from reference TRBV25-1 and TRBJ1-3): EADIYQTPRYLVIGTGKKITLECSQTMGHDKMYWYQQDPGMELHLIHYSYGVNSTEKGDLSSESTVSRIRTEHFPLTLESARPSHTSQYLCASSGAGAGNTIYFGEGSWLTVV.

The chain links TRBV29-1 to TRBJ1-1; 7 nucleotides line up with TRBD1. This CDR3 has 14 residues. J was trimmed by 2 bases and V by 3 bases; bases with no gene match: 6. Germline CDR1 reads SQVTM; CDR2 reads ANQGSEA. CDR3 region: CSVEDRSFNTEAFF. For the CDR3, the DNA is TGCAGCGTTGAGGACAGGAGTTTTAACACTGAAGCTTTCTTT. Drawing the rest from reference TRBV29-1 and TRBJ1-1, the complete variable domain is SAVISQKPSRDICQRGTSLTIQCQVDSQVTMMFWYRQQPGQSLTLIATANQGSEATYESGFVIDKFPISRPNLTFSTLTVSNMSPEDSSIYLCSVEDRSFNTEAFFGQGTRLTVV.

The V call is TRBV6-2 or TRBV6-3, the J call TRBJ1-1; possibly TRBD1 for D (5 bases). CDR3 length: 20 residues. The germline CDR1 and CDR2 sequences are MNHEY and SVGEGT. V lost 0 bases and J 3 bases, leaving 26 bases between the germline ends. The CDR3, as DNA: TGTGCCAGCAGTTACTCTACGTCCGGGACTGAACCCGAGTTGGACACTGAAGCTTTCTTT. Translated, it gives CASSYSTSGTEPELDTEAFF.

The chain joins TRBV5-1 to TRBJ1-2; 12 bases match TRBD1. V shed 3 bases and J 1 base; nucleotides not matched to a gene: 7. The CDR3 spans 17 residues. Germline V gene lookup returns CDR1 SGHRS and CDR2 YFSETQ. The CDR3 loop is CASSWGTGGVDNYGYTF. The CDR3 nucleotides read TGCGCCAGCAGCTGGGGGACAGGGGGCGTTGATAACTATGGCTACACCTTC.

The CDR3 sequence: CSVRLAGYNEQFF. The CDR3 DNA follows: TGCAGCGTCCGACTAGCGGGGTACAATGAGCAGTTCTTC. This chain joins TRBV29-1 and TRBJ2-1; 11 bases are a match to TRBD2. The junction had 2 bases not matched to a gene; V was cut back by 6 bases and J by 4 bases. Germline loops: CDR1 SQVTM, CDR2 ANQGSEA. The CDR3 runs 13 residues.

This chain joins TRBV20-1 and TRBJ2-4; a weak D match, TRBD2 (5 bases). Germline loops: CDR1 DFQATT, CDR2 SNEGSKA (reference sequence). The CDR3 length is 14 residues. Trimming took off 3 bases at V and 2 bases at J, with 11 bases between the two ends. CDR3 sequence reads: CSASSRRSKNIQYF. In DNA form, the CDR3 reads TGCAGTGCTAGTAGTCGGAGGTCCAAAAACATTCAGTACTTC.

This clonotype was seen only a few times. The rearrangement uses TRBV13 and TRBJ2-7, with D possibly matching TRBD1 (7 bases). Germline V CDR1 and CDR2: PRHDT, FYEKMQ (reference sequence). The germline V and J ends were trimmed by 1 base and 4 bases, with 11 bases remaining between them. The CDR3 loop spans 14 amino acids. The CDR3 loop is CASSLASGGYEQYF. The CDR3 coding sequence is TGTGCCAGCAGCTTAGCCTCAGGGGGGTACGAGCAGTACTTC.

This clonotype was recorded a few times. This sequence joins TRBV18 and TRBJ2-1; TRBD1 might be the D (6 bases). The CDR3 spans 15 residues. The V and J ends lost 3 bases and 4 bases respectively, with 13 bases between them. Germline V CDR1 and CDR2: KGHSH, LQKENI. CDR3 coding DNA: TGTGCCAGCTCACCGGAGGACAGACTTTACAATGAGCAGTTCTTC. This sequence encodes CASSPEDRLYNEQFF. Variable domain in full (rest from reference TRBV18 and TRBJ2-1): NAGVMQNPRHLVRRRGQEARLRCSPMKGHSHVYWYRQLPEEGLKFMVYLQKENIIDESGMPKERFSAEFPKEGPSILRIQQVVRGDSAAYFCASSPEDRLYNEQFFGPGTRLTVL.

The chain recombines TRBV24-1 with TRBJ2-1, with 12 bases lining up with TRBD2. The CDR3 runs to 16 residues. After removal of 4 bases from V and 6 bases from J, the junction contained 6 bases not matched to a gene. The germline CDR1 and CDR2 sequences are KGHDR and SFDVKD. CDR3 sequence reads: CATSDRTSGMPNEQFF. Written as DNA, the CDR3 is TGTGCCACCAGTGACCGGACTAGCGGGATGCCCAATGAGCAGTTCTTC.

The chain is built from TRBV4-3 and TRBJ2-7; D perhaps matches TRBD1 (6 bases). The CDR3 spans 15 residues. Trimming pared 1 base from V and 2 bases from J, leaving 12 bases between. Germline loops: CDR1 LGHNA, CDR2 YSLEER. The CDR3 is CASSQVRGLAYEQYF. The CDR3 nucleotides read TGCGCCAGCAGCCAAGTCAGGGGTCTGGCCTACGAGCAGTACTTC.

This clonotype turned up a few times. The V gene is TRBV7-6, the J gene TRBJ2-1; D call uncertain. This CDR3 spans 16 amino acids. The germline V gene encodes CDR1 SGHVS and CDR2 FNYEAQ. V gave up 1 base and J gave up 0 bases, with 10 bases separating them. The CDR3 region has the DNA TGTGCCAGCAGCTTAGTATCCCTGAGCTCCTACAATGAGCAGTTCTTC. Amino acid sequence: CASSLVSLSSYNEQFF. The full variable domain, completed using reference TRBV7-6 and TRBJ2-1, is GAGVSQSPRYKVTKRGQDVALRCDPISGHVSLYWYRQALGQGPEFLTYFNYEAQQDKSGLPNDRFSAERPEGSISTLTIQRTEQRDSAMYRCASSLVSLSSYNEQFFGPGTRLTVL.